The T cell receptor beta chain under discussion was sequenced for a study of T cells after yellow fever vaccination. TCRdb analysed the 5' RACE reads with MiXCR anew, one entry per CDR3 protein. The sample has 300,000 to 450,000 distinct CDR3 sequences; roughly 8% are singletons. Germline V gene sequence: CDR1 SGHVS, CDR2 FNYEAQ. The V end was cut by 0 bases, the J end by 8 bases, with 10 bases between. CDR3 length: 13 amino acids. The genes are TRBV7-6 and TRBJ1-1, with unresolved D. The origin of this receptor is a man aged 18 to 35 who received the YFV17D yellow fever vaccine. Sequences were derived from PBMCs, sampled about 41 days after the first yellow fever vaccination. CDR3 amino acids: CASSLALTGEAFF. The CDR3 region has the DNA TGTGCCAGCAGCTTAGCGTTGACGGGGGAAGCTTTCTTT. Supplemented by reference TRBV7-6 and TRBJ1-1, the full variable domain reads GAGVSQSPRYKVTKRGQDVALRCDPISGHVSLYWYRQALGQGPEFLTYFNYEAQQDKSGLPNDRFSAERPEGSISTLTIQRTEQRDSAMYRCASSLALTGEAFFGQGTRLTVV.